This T cell receptor beta chain comes out of a study of T cells expressing NK-cell markers. TCRdb re-called the 5' RACE reads; one entry per CDR3 protein, DNA not given. Here the sample table reports 130,000 to 150,000 distinct CDR3 sequences. The study's findings and limits: The same clonotypes also predominated in the CD3+CD56-NKG2C+ fraction of several donors.

Germline CDR1 SEHNR, CDR2 FQNEAQ (reference sequence). The CDR3 is 13 residues long. In the case of this clonotype: Its antigen is as yet unknown.

The rearrangement uses TRBV7-9 and TRBJ2-4. What was sequenced was blood T cells: a sorted CD56 or NKG2C T cell subset, CD4+ or CD8+ T cells, or bulk PBMC T cells (not recorded which). The origin of this receptor is a man younger than 35 in good health. This chain's CDR3 is CASSLGTKNIQYF.